Below, one T cell receptor beta chain is given with its context. This clone was found many times. Its antigen specificity is not known. Base qualities were left out, and no much larger clone turns up one base away. Preparation of the library involved PCR. Sequencing instrument: Illumina HiSeq 4000. The TCR beta-chain CDR3 region of each patient was profiled by high-throughput sequencing. The paper's processing steps were these. Drawing on CDR3 differences between clinicopathological groups, the researchers built a classifier meant to tell apart patients with distant-metastatic papillary thyroid cancer. Repertoire diversity was assessed with the Shannon index, and tumor-blood repertoire similarity with the Morisita-Horn index. TCRdb ran its own pipeline on the public reads, namely fastp trimming at Q25 and MiXCR clone calling, and kept in-frame beta chains. TCRdb's processing, not the authors', yielded these V and J calls. This sample holds about 27,000 clones; around 17% were observed only once. The leading ten clones occupy 5.5% to 7.5% of the sample.

V has 8 bases trimmed and J has 3 bases trimmed; junction bases matching no gene number 12. The CDR3 has 15 amino acids, counting the end cysteine and phenylalanine. Just the 45-base CDR3 DNA is kept, in frame starting at base 1. According to the germline V gene, CDR1 reads MNHNS and CDR2 reads SASEGT. This record comes from a study of metastatic and nonmetastatic thyroid tumors (dated by TCRdb to 2018 to 2021). General notes on the study: Repertoires from peripheral blood and from tumor or nodule tissue samples of malignant and benign thyroid patients were compared.

None of the patients had been given any treatment before thyroid surgery. Patient clinical samples collected from about 2012 to 2019 were retrospectively analysed using T-cell receptor beta sequencing. Findings and caveats that apply to the study as a whole: In both blood and tumor samples, TCR beta diversity was reported to be significantly higher in malignant tumors than in benign nodules.

Sequencing input: blood. The clonotype comes from a male donor with papillary thyroid cancer or a benign thyroid nodule (not recorded which). Some clones in this sample may be carry-over from other donors' samples. This receptor chain uses TRBV6-1 and TRBJ1-1, and 7 junctional nucleotides match TRBD1. The DNA sequence follows: TGTGCCAGCCTTCCCAGGGGGGAGGTAGACACTGAAGCTTTCTTT. Its translation reads: CASLPRGEVDTEAFF.